This TCR beta chain came from a study of OX40 agonist ivuxolimab in advanced cancers. Study results and caveats: On average, CD8+ T cells had more expanded clones than CD4+. Clonal expansion was among the lowest in partial responders at 0.1-3.0 mg/kg, especially CD8+.

The timepoints at which blood was sampled were baseline, cycle 4 day 1, and cycle 7 day 1. Germline CDR1 reads SGDLS; CDR2 reads YYNGEE. The CDR3 spans 17 residues. The V gene lost 1 base and the J gene lost 2 bases, with 16 bases spanning the gap. Only in-frame clones appear in the TCRdb table, and some are missing; sequencing was by immunoSEQ multiplex PCR. The profile shows about 74,000 clones, approximately 79% of them singletons. With regard to this clone: Its antigen is currently unknown.

This receptor was obtained from an adult with an advanced solid tumor such as melanoma, head and neck, liver or kidney cancer. The material was CD4+ or CD8+ T cells sorted from blood, obtained in a trial of the OX40 agonist ivuxolimab. V usage is TRBV9 and J usage is TRBJ1-3; possible D gene TRBD1, 5 bases. Here the CDR3 DNA reads TGTGCCAGCAGCGTATGGGGGGAGGAAAACGCTGGAAACACCATATATTTT. Protein sequence: CASSVWGEENAGNTIYF.